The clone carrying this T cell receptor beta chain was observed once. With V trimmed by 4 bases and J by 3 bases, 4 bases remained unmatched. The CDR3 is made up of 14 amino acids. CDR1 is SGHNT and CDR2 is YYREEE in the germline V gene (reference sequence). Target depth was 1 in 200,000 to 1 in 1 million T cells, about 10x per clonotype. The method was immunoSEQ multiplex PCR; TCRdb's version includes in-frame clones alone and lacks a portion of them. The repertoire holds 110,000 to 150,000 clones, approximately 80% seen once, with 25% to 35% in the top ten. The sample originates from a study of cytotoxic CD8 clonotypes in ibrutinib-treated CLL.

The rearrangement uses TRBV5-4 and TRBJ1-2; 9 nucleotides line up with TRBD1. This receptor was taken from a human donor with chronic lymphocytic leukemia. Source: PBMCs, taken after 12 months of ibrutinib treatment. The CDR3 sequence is CASSKTGGDYGYTF. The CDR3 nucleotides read TGTGCCAGCAGCAAAACAGGGGGCGACTATGGCTACACCTTC.